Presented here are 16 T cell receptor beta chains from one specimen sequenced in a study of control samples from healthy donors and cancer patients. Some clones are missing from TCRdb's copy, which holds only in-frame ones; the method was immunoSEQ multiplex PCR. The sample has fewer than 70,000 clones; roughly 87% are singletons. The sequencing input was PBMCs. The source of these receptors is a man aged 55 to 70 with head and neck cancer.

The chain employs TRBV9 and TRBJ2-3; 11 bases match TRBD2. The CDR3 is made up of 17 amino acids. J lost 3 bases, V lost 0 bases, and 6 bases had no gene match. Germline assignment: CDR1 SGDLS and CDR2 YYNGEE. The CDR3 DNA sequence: TGTGCCAGCAGCGTAGGGCTAGCGGGAGGAACAACAGATACGCAGTATTTT. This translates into CASSVGLAGGTTDTQYF.

The CDR3 region is CASTGGTSYEQYF. In DNA, the CDR3 is TGTGCCAGCACGGGGGGGACATCCTACGAGCAGTACTTC. The chain joins TRBV4-2 to TRBJ2-7; 8 bases match TRBD2. Germline V gives CDR1 LGHNA, CDR2 YNFKEQ. CDR3 length equals 13 residues. The V and J ends lost 7 bases and 1 base, in that order; junction bases with no gene match: 3.

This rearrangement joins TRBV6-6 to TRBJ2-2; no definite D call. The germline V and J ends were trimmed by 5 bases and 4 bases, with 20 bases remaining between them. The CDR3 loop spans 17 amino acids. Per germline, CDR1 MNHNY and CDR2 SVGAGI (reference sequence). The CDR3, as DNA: TGTGCCAGCAGTCCCCGTGCGAGCGTGGGTGGCACCGGGGAGCTGTTTTTT. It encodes CASSPRASVGGTGELFF.

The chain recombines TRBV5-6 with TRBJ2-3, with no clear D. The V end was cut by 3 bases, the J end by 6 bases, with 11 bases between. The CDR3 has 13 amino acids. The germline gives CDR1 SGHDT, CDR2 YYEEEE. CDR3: CASSSRARDTQYF. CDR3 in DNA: TGTGCCAGCAGCTCCCGGGCAAGGGATACGCAGTATTTT.

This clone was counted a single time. CDR3 coding DNA: TGCAGCGTTGACCCGGGCGTTATATCCTACAATGAGCAGTTCTTC. This sequence encodes CSVDPGVISYNEQFF. The chain recombines TRBV29-1 with TRBJ2-1; no clear D. V was trimmed by 3 bases and J by 1 base, leaving 13 bases between them. The germline V gene has CDR1 SQVTM and CDR2 ANQGSEA. The CDR3 contains 15 residues.

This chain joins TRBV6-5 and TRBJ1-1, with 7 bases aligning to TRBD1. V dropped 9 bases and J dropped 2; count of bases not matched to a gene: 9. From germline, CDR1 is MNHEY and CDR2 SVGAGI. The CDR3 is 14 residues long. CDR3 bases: TGTGCCAGTCAGGGGGACACGTCAAACACTGAAGCTTTCTTT. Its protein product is CASQGDTSNTEAFF.

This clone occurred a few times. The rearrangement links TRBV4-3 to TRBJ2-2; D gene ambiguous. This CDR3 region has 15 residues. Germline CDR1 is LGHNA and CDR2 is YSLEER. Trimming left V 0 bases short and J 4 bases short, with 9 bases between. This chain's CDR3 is CASSQDQGSTGELFF. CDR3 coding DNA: TGCGCCAGCAGCCAAGATCAAGGATCCACCGGGGAGCTGTTTTTT.

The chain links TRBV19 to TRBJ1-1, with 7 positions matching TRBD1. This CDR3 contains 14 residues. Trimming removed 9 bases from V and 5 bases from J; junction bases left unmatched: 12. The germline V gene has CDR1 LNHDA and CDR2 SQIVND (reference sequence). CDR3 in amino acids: CASAREGAGTEAFF. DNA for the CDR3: TGTGCCAGCGCTAGGGAGGGGGCTGGGACTGAAGCTTTCTTT.

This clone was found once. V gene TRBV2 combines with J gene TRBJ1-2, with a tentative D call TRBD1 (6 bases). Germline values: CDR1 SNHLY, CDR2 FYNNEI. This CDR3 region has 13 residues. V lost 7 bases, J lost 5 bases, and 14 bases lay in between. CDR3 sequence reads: CASKAEGGYGYTF. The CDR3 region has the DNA TGTGCCAGCAAGGCAGAAGGGGGGTATGGCTACACCTTC. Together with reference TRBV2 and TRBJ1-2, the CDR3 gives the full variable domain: EPEVTQTPSHQVTQMGQEVILRCVPISNHLYFYWYRQILGQKVEFLVSFYNNEISEKSEIFDDQFSVERPDGSNFTLKIRSTKLEDSAMYFCASKAEGGYGYTFGSGTRLTVV.

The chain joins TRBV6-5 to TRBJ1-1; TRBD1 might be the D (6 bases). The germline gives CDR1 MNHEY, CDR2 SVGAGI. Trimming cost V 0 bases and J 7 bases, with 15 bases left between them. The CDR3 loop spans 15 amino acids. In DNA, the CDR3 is TGTGCCAGCAGTTACTCAAAACAGGGTGGGGGTGAAGCTTTCTTT. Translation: CASSYSKQGGGEAFF.

In DNA form, the CDR3 reads TGTGCCAGCACCCAGACCGGGACAGGGTTCGGCTACACCTTC. Its translation is CASTQTGTGFGYTF. The rearrangement uses TRBV6-5 and TRBJ1-2, with 9 bases matching TRBD1. After removal of 7 bases from V and 8 bases from J, the junction contained 11 bases not matched to a gene. CDR1 is MNHEY, CDR2 SVGAGI, per germline. The CDR3 consists of 14 residues.

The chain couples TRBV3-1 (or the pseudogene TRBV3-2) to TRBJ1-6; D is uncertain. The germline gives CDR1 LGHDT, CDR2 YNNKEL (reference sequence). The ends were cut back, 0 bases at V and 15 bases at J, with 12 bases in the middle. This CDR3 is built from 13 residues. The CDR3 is CASSQDRAPLLHF. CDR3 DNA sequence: TGTGCCAGCAGCCAAGACAGAGCTCCTCTCCTCCACTTT.

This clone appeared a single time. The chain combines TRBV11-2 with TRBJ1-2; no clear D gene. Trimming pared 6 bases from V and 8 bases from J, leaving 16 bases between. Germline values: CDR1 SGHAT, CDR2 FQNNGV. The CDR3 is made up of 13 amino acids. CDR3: CASRRTSLGGYTF. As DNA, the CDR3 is TGTGCCAGCAGAAGGACCTCCCTAGGGGGCTACACCTTC.

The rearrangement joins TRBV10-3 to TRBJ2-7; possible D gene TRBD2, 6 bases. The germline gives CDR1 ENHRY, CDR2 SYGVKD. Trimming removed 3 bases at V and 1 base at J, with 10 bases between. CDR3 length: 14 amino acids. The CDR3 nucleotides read TGTGCCATCAGTGATGGGGACTGGTCCTACGAGCAGTACTTC. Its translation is CAISDGDWSYEQYF.

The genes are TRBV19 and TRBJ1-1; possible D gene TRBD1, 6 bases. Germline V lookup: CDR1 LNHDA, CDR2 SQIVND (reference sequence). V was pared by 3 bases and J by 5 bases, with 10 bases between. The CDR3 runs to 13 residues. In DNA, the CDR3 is TGTGCCAGTAGTATGGGACACCCGACTGAAGCTTTCTTT. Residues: CASSMGHPTEAFF. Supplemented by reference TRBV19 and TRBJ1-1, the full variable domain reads DGGITQSPKYLFRKEGQNVTLSCEQNLNHDAMYWYRQDPGQGLRLIYYSQIVNDFQKGDIAEGYSVSREKKESFPLTVTSAQKNPTAFYLCASSMGHPTEAFFGQGTRLTVV.

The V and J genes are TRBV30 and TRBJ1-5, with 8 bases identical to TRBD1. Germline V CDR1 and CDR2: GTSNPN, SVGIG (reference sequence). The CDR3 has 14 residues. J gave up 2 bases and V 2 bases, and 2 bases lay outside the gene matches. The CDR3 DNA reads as TGTGCCTGGAGTCCGGACAGGGGCAATCAGCCCCAGCATTTT. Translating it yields CAWSPDRGNQPQHF.